This T cell receptor beta chain derives from a study of T-cell memory formation after mild COVID-19. Across the whole study: Across donors, TCR clusters were largely donor specific. Broader study findings: CD4/CD8 balance held among clones contracting day 15 to 85, and later expanders leaned CD4+.

This clonotype was found a few times. As yet, its antigen is unknown. 5'RACE with constant-segment primers built TCRalpha and TCRbeta cDNA libraries with UMIs. From the 5' RACE reads, TCRdb called clonotypes with MiXCR, one entry per CDR3 protein. In the table there are about 410,000 distinct CDR3 sequences, roughly a quarter of which are singletons. The sequencing input was PBMCs or a T cell subset sorted from them (not recorded which). The receptor was derived from an adult woman who had mild COVID-19 (a few samples of this study predate the infection). Cell type and time point are not known.

CDR3 coding DNA: TGTGCCAGCAGTTTCAGCGGGAGCGGTGGCAATGAGCAGTTCTTC. Its translation is CASSFSGSGGNEQFF. The rearrangement uses TRBV6-5 and TRBJ2-1, with 8 positions matching TRBD2. CDR1 is MNHEY, CDR2 SVGAGI, per germline. This CDR3 is 15 amino acids long. The V segment lost 4 bases and the J segment 6 bases; nucleotides outside the gene matches: 8.